Listed below are T cell receptor beta chains from one sample, sequenced in a study of Ad26.COV2.S vaccination and SARS-CoV-2 variants. Data came from immunoSEQ multiplex PCR; TCRdb stores just in-frame clones and leaves some out. This sample has under 600,000 clones, with 89% found just once. Sequencing was performed on peripheral blood, taken in a trial of Ad26.COV2.S vaccine versus placebo. Source of these receptors: a person aged 18-65 years who received the Ad26.COV2.S COVID-19 vaccine or a placebo. Each CDR3 is given with its conserved first and last residue. Each record gives: clone size, V gene, D gene, J gene, CDR3 DNA, CDR3 protein. A D gene is named only where the DNA matches it firmly. Clone sizes are given selectively: once, few, many, or a class where the clone is expanded.

clone size: -
V gene: TRBV28
D gene: -
J gene: TRBJ1-2
CDR3 DNA: TGTGCCAGCAGTTTTTCCCCCCCAGCCTACACCTTC
CDR3 protein: CASSFSPPAYTF

clone size: -
V gene: TRBV7-2
D gene: -
J gene: TRBJ1-2
CDR3 DNA: TGTGCCAGCAGCTTAGCGCCGGGGGGGCCCTATGGCTACACCTTC
CDR3 protein: CASSLAPGGPYGYTF

clone size: -
V gene: TRBV18
D gene: TRBD1
J gene: TRBJ1-1
CDR3 DNA: TGTGCCAGCTCAAGAAGGACGGGACAGATGAACACTGAAGCTTTCTTT
CDR3 protein: CASSRRTGQMNTEAFF

clone size: -
V gene: TRBV3-1/TRBV3-2
D gene: TRBD1
J gene: TRBJ2-5
CDR3 DNA: TGTGCCAGCAGCTTCGACGACAGGGGCCAAGAGACCCAGTACTTC
CDR3 protein: CASSFDDRGQETQYF

clone size: -
V gene: TRBV4-3
D gene: -
J gene: TRBJ2-2
CDR3 DNA: TGCGCCAGCAGTTCGGTCCCGGGCGGGGAGCTGTTTTTT
CDR3 protein: CASSSVPGGELFF

clone size: -
V gene: TRBV25-1
D gene: -
J gene: TRBJ2-5
CDR3 DNA: TGTGCCAGCAGTGAATATAACGACCTGGAGGGGACCCAGTACTTC
CDR3 protein: CASSEYNDLEGTQYF

clone size: -
V gene: TRBV7-8
D gene: TRBD2
J gene: TRBJ2-7
CDR3 DNA: TGTGCCAGCAGCTTAGTTAGCGGGAGCCGTTACTCCTACGAGCAGTACTTC
CDR3 protein: CASSLVSGSRYSYEQYF

clone size: -
V gene: TRBV14
D gene: -
J gene: TRBJ2-1
CDR3 DNA: TGTGCCAGCAGCAACCGCGGGGCGGGGGCCAGCTCCTACAATGAGCAGTTCTTC
CDR3 protein: CASSNRGAGASSYNEQFF

clone size: -
V gene: TRBV18
D gene: -
J gene: TRBJ1-1
CDR3 DNA: TGTGCCAGCTCACCAACCACAGAGAAGAACACTGAAGCTTTCTTT
CDR3 protein: CASSPTTEKNTEAFF

clone size: -
V gene: TRBV2
D gene: -
J gene: TRBJ2-1
CDR3 DNA: TGTGCCACCAAGGAAATCCCCCATGAGCAGTTCTTC
CDR3 protein: CATKEIPHEQFF

clone size: -
V gene: TRBV27
D gene: -
J gene: TRBJ2-5
CDR3 DNA: TGTGCCAGCAGTCCTCAGGGTTGGGAGACCCAGTACTTC
CDR3 protein: CASSPQGWETQYF

clone size: few
V gene: TRBV18
D gene: TRBD1
J gene: TRBJ1-4
CDR3 DNA: TGTGCCAGCTCATCCGGGACAGGACTGTTTGGCGGGGAAAAACTGTTTTTT
CDR3 protein: CASSSGTGLFGGEKLFF

clone size: -
V gene: TRBV29-1
D gene: -
J gene: TRBJ1-1
CDR3 DNA: TGCAGCGTTGATTTAGAGAGGGGGGAAGCTTTCTTT
CDR3 protein: CSVDLERGEAFF

clone size: -
V gene: TRBV6-5
D gene: -
J gene: TRBJ1-1
CDR3 DNA: TGTCATTCAAAAGGGATGAACACTGAAGCTTTCTTT
CDR3 protein: CHSKGMNTEAFF

clone size: -
V gene: TRBV30
D gene: TRBD2
J gene: TRBJ2-3
CDR3 DNA: TGTGCCTGGAGTGTACTTCGTACTAGCGGGAGCACAGATACGCAGTATTTT
CDR3 protein: CAWSVLRTSGSTDTQYF

clone size: -
V gene: TRBV14
D gene: TRBD2
J gene: TRBJ2-2
CDR3 DNA: TGTGCCAGCAGCCAAGAACGGCTAGCGGGAGTCAGCACCGGGGAGCTGTTTTTT
CDR3 protein: CASSQERLAGVSTGELFF

clone size: -
V gene: TRBV6-5
D gene: TRBD1
J gene: TRBJ2-2
CDR3 DNA: TGTGCCAGCAGCGGGACAGCGAACACCGGGGAGCTGTTTTTT
CDR3 protein: CASSGTANTGELFF

clone size: -
V gene: TRBV11-2
D gene: TRBD2
J gene: TRBJ2-1
CDR3 DNA: TGTGCCAGCAGCCCCAGACTAGCGGGAACCCCTTTCTACAATGAGCAGTTCTTC
CDR3 protein: CASSPRLAGTPFYNEQFF

clone size: -
V gene: TRBV28
D gene: -
J gene: TRBJ1-3
CDR3 DNA: TGTGCCAGCAGTTGGCGACAGGTTGGACTTGGAAACACCATATATTTT
CDR3 protein: CASSWRQVGLGNTIYF

clone size: once
V gene: TRBV7-2
D gene: -
J gene: TRBJ2-2
CDR3 DNA: TGTGCCAGCACCCCCACGAGAACCGGGGAGCTGTTTTTT
CDR3 protein: CASTPTRTGELFF

clone size: -
V gene: TRBV5-4
D gene: -
J gene: TRBJ1-4
CDR3 DNA: TGTGCCAGCAGCTTGGCCCGAGGGGAAAAACTGTTTTTT
CDR3 protein: CASSLARGEKLFF

clone size: -
V gene: TRBV6-5
D gene: TRBD1
J gene: TRBJ2-7
CDR3 DNA: TGTGCCAGCAGCAGAGGACAGGGGTATTACGAGCAGTACTTC
CDR3 protein: CASSRGQGYYEQYF

clone size: -
V gene: TRBV2
D gene: -
J gene: TRBJ1-3
CDR3 DNA: TGTGCCAGCAGTGCGCCGTCAGTCTCCTCTGGAAACACCATATATTTT
CDR3 protein: CASSAPSVSSGNTIYF

clone size: many
V gene: TRBV4-3
D gene: -
J gene: TRBJ2-5
CDR3 DNA: TGCGCCAGCAGCCAATTCGCCCCGACTCCGGAAATACAGACCCAGTACTTC
CDR3 protein: CASSQFAPTPEIQTQYF

clone size: -
V gene: TRBV6-5
D gene: TRBD1
J gene: TRBJ1-2
CDR3 DNA: TGTGCCAGCAGTTACTCGACAGGGGGGTACTATGGCTACACCTTC
CDR3 protein: CASSYSTGGYYGYTF

clone size: -
V gene: TRBV30
D gene: -
J gene: TRBJ2-5
CDR3 DNA: TGTGCTGCCATCCCCTCTATGTACCAAGAGACCCAGTACTTC
CDR3 protein: CAAIPSMYQETQYF

clone size: -
V gene: TRBV6-2/TRBV6-3
D gene: -
J gene: TRBJ1-5
CDR3 DNA: TGTGCCAGCAGTTCAGAGGGTGCGGCGCCCCAGCATTTT
CDR3 protein: CASSSEGAAPQHF

clone size: -
V gene: TRBV4-1
D gene: -
J gene: TRBJ2-5
CDR3 DNA: TGCGCCAGCAGCCAAGTCAGCGGGACAAGAGAGACCCAGTACTTC
CDR3 protein: CASSQVSGTRETQYF

clone size: few
V gene: TRBV18
D gene: TRBD2
J gene: TRBJ2-7
CDR3 DNA: TGTGCCAGCTCCCCGGGGGGGATATCCTACGAGCAGTACTTC
CDR3 protein: CASSPGGISYEQYF

clone size: -
V gene: TRBV9
D gene: TRBD1
J gene: TRBJ1-3
CDR3 DNA: TGTGCCAGCAGCGTACGGACAGGGAGAAACACCATATATTTT
CDR3 protein: CASSVRTGRNTIYF

clone size: -
V gene: TRBV7-2
D gene: -
J gene: TRBJ1-2
CDR3 DNA: TGTGCCAGCAGCTTGACCGAGCGGCTCCTAAGCTATGGCTACACCTTC
CDR3 protein: CASSLTERLLSYGYTF

clone size: -
V gene: TRBV5-8
D gene: -
J gene: TRBJ1-5
CDR3 DNA: TGTGCCAGCAGCTTGGTATATGGCAGCCCTAATGAACACCATTTT
CDR3 protein: CASSLVYGSPNEHHF

clone size: -
V gene: TRBV28
D gene: -
J gene: TRBJ1-2
CDR3 DNA: TGTGCCAGCAGCCAAGCGACAAGGCCATATGGCTACACCTTC
CDR3 protein: CASSQATRPYGYTF

clone size: -
V gene: TRBV19
D gene: -
J gene: TRBJ2-3
CDR3 DNA: TGTGCCAGTAGTAAGACAGGCACAGATACGCAGTATTTT
CDR3 protein: CASSKTGTDTQYF

clone size: few
V gene: TRBV27
D gene: -
J gene: TRBJ1-2
CDR3 DNA: TGTGCCAGCAGTCCGAACAGGGTTAACTATGGCTACACCTTC
CDR3 protein: CASSPNRVNYGYTF

clone size: -
V gene: TRBV5-6
D gene: -
J gene: TRBJ2-2
CDR3 DNA: TGTGCCAGCAGCTTGTTCGGCGGGGAGCTGTTTTTT
CDR3 protein: CASSLFGGELFF

clone size: -
V gene: TRBV28
D gene: -
J gene: TRBJ1-2
CDR3 DNA: TGTGCCAGCAGTCCGACAACCAGGGTATACGGCTACACCTTC
CDR3 protein: CASSPTTRVYGYTF

clone size: -
V gene: TRBV5-1
D gene: TRBD2
J gene: TRBJ2-7
CDR3 DNA: TGCGCCAGCAGCCCCCAGACTAGCGGGAGGCCTCTTTACGAGCAGTACTTC
CDR3 protein: CASSPQTSGRPLYEQYF

clone size: -
V gene: TRBV5-1
D gene: -
J gene: TRBJ1-5
CDR3 DNA: TGCGCCAGCAGCTTTGACCCTTCGCAGCCCCAGCATTTT
CDR3 protein: CASSFDPSQPQHF

clone size: -
V gene: TRBV29-1
D gene: -
J gene: TRBJ1-4
CDR3 DNA: TGCAGCGCCCTCAGCGGGAATAATGAAAAACTGTTTTTT
CDR3 protein: CSALSGNNEKLFF